Following are 10 T cell receptor beta chains from one sample sequenced in a study of cytomegalovirus exposure and HLA in healthy donors. PCR was performed using 60 Vbeta and 13 Jbeta primers. Some clones are missing from TCRdb's copy, which holds only in-frame ones; the method was immunoSEQ multiplex PCR. Of some 150,000 clones in the sample, about 9.1% are singletons; the top ten hold roughly 7%. What was sequenced was PBMCs. The receptors come from a woman in her thirties or forties in good health and CMV-seropositive.

This clone was detected only a few times. The chain uses TRBV7-9 and TRBJ1-2, with TRBD1 matching 8 bases. Germline loops: CDR1 SEHNR, CDR2 FQNEAQ (reference sequence). The CDR3 has 15 amino acids. The V segment lost 5 bases and the J segment 8 bases; nucleotides outside the gene matches: 13. CDR3 coding DNA: TGTGCCAGCAGCACCGGCCGACAGGGGTGGGGCGGCTACACCTTC. Its translation: CASSTGRQGWGGYTF.

This clone came up a few times. V gene TRBV7-9 combines with J gene TRBJ1-1; no firm D call. From germline, CDR1 is SEHNR and CDR2 FQNEAQ (reference sequence). The CDR3 loop spans 12 amino acids. V was shortened by 7 bases and J by 0 bases, with 6 bases between the two germline ends. The CDR3 spells CASTSLNTEAFF. As DNA, the CDR3 is TGTGCCAGCACCTCGTTGAACACTGAAGCTTTCTTT. The variable domain in full, completed from reference TRBV7-9 and TRBJ1-1, reads DTGVSQNPRHKITKRGQNVTFRCDPISEHNRLYWYRQTLGQGPEFLTYFQNEAQLEKSRLLSDRFSAERPKGSFSTLEIQRTEQGDSAMYLCASTSLNTEAFFGQGTRLTVV.

In its sample, this clone was seen a few times. For the CDR3, the DNA is TGTGCCATCAGTTCGCAGGGAGGCTTTGATTCACCCCTCCACTTT. It encodes CAISSQGGFDSPLHF. The chain has TRBV10-3 and TRBJ1-6; perhaps TRBD1 as D (5 bases). This CDR3 comprises 15 residues. V lost 5 bases, J lost 8 bases, and 16 bases lay in between. Germline-derived CDR1 and CDR2 are ENHRY and SYGVKD.

This clone came up a few times. This chain connects TRBV5-1 to TRBJ1-5; TRBD1 agrees at 8 bases. The V gene's germline CDR1 is SGHRS and CDR2 YFSETQ. The CDR3 is made up of 15 amino acids. The V segment lost 2 bases and the J segment 2 bases; nucleotides outside the gene matches: 3. CDR3 nucleotide sequence: TGCGCCAGCAGCTTACAGGGGGAGGGCAATCAGCCCCAGCATTTT. Translation: CASSLQGEGNQPQHF.

The chain uses TRBV15 and TRBJ1-2, with D uncertain. Per the germline V gene, CDR1 is LNHNV and CDR2 is YYDKDF (reference sequence). The CDR3 sequence is 14 residues long. V was cut by 0 bases and J by 8 bases, with 13 bases left in between. The CDR3 DNA reads TGTGCCACCAGCAGAGATAGAGCCGCAGGAGGCTACACCTTC. Protein sequence: CATSRDRAAGGYTF.

As concerns this clone: One junction end does not reproduce the germline sequence, and a read error may be involved. In the same sample, other DNA sequences code for this CDR3. The gene calls are TRBV7-2 and TRBJ1-1, with D possibly matching TRBD1 (6 bases). The length of the CDR3 is 15 residues. The germline CDR1 and CDR2 sequences are SGHTA and FQGNSA. DNA for the CDR3: TGCGCCAGCAGCTTAGGAGACAGGCGGAACACTGAAGCTTTCTTT. It encodes CASSLGDRRNTEAFF.

The chain carries TRBV11-2 and TRBJ1-4, with a weak D call TRBD1 (6 bases). The CDR3 runs to 15 residues. Trimming took off 0 bases at V and 4 bases at J, with 9 bases between the two ends. Germline V gene lookup returns CDR1 SGHAT and CDR2 FQNNGV. CDR3 DNA sequence: TGTGCCAGCAGCTTAGATGGCAGGGGTAATGAAAAACTGTTTTTT. Its translation is CASSLDGRGNEKLFF.

This chain links TRBV2 with TRBJ1-5; 7 bases are shared with TRBD1. With 1 base clipped from V and 6 bases from J, the junction kept 3 bases outside the gene matches. The CDR3 contains 14 residues. Germline assignment: CDR1 SNHLY and CDR2 FYNNEI. CDR3 nucleotides: TGTGCCAGCAGTGAAGGACAGGGACTTCAGCCCCAGCATTTT. It is translated as CASSEGQGLQPQHF.

Many counts were recorded for this clone. The V and J genes are TRBV28 and TRBJ1-5, with TRBD1 identical over 9 bases. V was pared by 3 bases and J by 2 bases, with 5 bases of the junction left unmatched. CDR3 length: 16 residues. Germline V gene lookup returns CDR1 MDHEN and CDR2 SYDVKM. CDR3 nucleotides: TGTGCCAGCAGTTTCCGGGGACAGGGTGGCAATCAGCCCCAGCATTTT. Translating gives CASSFRGQGGNQPQHF.

The rearrangement uses TRBV2 and TRBJ2-7; no definite D call. The CDR3 totals 12 residues. Trimming removed 6 bases from V and 3 bases from J, with 9 bases in between. Germline CDR1 and CDR2: SNHLY and FYNNEI. The DNA for the CDR3 is TGTGCCAGCAGAGTGGGCAGCTACGAGCAGTACTTC. It yields the protein CASRVGSYEQYF.